This T cell receptor beta chain was retrieved from a study of spatial heterogeneity in lung cancer. Described time point: sample taken at primary tumor resection. Unsorted tumor, nontumor lung tissue or cryopreserved PBMC supplied the whole RNA. Points on this clonotype: Its specificity is not known.

This CDR3 region has 15 residues. V lost 4 bases and J lost 6; bases outside the gene matches: 8. Germline CDR1 is SGHDN and CDR2 is FVKESK. Carried by each TCR cDNA molecule was a unique molecular identifier. TCRdb called the 5' RACE reads again in MiXCR, with one record for every CDR3 protein. The data contain 9,500 to 12,000 distinct CDR3 sequences, roughly 24% of them singletons. Study conclusions and caveats: Blood carried ubiquitous expanded tumor TCRs more at resection than follow-up.

The source is a female donor with early-stage non-small cell lung cancer. This specimen was PBMCs, taken at surgery. The chain carries TRBV14 and TRBJ2-2; 7 bases map to TRBD1. CDR3 residues: CASSLRDSLAGELFF. CDR3 in DNA: TGTGCCAGCAGCCTCCGGGACAGTCTCGCCGGGGAGCTGTTTTTT. The entire variable domain, with the rest obtained from reference TRBV14 and TRBJ2-2, is as follows: EAGVTQFPSHSVIEKGQTVTLRCDPISGHDNLYWYRRVMGKEIKFLLHFVKESKQDESGMPNNRFLAERTGGTYSTLKVQPAELEDSGVYFCASSLRDSLAGELFFGEGSRLTVL.